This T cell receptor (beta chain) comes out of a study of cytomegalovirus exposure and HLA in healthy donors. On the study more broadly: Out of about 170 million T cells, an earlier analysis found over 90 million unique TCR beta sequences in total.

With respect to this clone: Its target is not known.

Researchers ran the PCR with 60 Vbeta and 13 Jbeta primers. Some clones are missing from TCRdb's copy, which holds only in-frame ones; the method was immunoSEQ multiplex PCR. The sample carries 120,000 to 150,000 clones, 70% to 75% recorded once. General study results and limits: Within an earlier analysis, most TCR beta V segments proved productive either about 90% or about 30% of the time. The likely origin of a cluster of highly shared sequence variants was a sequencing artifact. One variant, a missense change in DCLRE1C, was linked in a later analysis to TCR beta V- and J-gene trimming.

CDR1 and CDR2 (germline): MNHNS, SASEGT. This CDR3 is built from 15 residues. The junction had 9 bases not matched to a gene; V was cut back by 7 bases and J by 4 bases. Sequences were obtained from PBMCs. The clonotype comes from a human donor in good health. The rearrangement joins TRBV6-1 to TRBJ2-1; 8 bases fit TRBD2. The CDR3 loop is CASIQLAGRYNEQFF. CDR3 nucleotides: TGTGCCAGCATCCAATTAGCGGGAAGGTACAATGAGCAGTTCTTC.